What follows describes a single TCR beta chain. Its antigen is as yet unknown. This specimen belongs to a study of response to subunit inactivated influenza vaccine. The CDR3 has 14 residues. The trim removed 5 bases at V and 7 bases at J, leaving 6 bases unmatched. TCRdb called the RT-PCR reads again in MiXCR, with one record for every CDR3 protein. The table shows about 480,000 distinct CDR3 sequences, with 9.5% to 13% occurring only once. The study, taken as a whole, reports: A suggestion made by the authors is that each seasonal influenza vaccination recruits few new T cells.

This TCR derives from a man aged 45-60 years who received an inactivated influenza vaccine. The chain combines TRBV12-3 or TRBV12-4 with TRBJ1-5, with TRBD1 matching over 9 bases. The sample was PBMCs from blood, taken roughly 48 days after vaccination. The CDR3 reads CASSARQGGQPQHF. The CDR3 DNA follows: TGTGCCAGCAGTGCAAGACAGGGGGGACAGCCCCAGCATTTT.